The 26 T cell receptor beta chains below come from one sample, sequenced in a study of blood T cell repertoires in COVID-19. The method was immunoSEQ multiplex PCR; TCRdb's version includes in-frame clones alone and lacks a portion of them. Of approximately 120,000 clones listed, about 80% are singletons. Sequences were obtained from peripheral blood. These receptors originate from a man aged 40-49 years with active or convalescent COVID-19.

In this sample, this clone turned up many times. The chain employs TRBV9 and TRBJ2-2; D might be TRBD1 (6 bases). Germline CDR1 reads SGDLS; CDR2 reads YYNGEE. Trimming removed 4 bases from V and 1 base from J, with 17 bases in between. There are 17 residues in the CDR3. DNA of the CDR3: TGTGCCAGCAGCCTCCCCCAGGGGCGAGTGAACACCGGGGAGCTGTTTTTT. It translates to CASSLPQGRVNTGELFF.

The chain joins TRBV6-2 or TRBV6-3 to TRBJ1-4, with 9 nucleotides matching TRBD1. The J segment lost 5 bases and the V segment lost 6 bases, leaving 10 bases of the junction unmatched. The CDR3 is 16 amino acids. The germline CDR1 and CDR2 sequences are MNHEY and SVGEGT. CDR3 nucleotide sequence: TGTGCCAGCAGCTCTACCGGGACAGGGAAAAATGAAAAACTGTTTTTT. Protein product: CASSSTGTGKNEKLFF.

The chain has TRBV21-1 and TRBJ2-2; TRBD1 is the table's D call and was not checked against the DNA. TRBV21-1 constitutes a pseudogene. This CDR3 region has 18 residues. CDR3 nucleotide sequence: TGTGCCAGCAGCAAATACACCCCCGGGACAAGAAACACCGGGGAGCTGTTTTTT. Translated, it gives CASSKYTPGTRNTGELFF.

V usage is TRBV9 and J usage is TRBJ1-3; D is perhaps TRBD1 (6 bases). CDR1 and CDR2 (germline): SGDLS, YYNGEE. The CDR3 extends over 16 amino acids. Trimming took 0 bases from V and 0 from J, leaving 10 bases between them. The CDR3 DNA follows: TGTGCCAGCAGCGTAGTGGGGGCTGTCTCTGGAAACACCATATATTTT. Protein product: CASSVVGAVSGNTIYF.

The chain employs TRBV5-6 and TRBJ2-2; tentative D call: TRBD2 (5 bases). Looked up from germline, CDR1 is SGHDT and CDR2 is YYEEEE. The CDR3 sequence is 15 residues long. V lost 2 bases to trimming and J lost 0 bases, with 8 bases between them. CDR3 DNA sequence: TGTGCCAGCAGCTTCCGGGGAACGAACACCGGGGAGCTGTTTTTT. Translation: CASSFRGTNTGELFF.

For the CDR3, the DNA is TGTGCCAGCAGCTTTCGGGCAGGGCCAACTAACTATGGCTACACCTTC. Its protein product is CASSFRAGPTNYGYTF. The J gene is TRBJ1-2, the V gene TRBV5-6, with TRBD1 as a possible D gene (5 bases). This CDR3 comprises 16 residues. Germline V gene lookup returns CDR1 SGHDT and CDR2 YYEEEE. With 2 bases removed from V and 0 bases from J, the gap between germline ends came to 14 bases. Full variable domain (missing parts from reference TRBV5-6 and TRBJ1-2): DAGVTQSPTHLIKTRGQQVTLRCSPKSGHDTVSWYQQALGQGPQFIFQYYEEEERQRGNFPDRFSGHQFPNYSSELNVNALLLGDSALYLCASSFRAGPTNYGYTFGSGTRLTVV.

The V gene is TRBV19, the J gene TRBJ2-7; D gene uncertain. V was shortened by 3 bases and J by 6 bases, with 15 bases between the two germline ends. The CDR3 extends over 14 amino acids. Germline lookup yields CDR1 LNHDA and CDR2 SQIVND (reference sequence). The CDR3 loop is CASSMRNFKTEQYF. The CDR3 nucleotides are TGTGCCAGTAGTATGAGGAATTTTAAGACCGAGCAGTACTTC.

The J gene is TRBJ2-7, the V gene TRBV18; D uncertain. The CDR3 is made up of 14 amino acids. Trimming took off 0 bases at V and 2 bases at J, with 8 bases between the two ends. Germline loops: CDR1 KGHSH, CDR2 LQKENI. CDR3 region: CASSPPMAAYEQYF. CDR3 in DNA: TGTGCCAGCTCACCACCGATGGCCGCCTACGAGCAGTACTTC.

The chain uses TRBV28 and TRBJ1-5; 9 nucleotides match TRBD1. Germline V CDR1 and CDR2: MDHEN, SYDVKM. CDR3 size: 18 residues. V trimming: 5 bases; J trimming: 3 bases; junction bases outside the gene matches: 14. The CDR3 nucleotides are TGTGCCAGCAGTAGGGACAGGGCGAAGGAATGGGACAATCAGCCCCAGCATTTT. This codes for CASSRDRAKEWDNQPQHF.

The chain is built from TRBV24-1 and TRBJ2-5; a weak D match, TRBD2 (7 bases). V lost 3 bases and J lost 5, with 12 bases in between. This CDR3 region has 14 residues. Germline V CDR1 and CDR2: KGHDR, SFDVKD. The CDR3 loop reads CATSDRGALETQYF. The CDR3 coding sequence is TGTGCCACCAGTGATCGGGGGGCGCTGGAGACCCAGTACTTC.

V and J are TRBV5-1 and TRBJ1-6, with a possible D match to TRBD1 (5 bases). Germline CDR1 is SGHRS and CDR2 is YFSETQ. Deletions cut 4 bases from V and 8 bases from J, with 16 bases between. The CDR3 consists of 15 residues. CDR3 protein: CASSPAGARDSPLHF. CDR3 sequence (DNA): TGCGCCAGCAGCCCGGCTGGGGCGCGCGATTCACCCCTCCACTTT.

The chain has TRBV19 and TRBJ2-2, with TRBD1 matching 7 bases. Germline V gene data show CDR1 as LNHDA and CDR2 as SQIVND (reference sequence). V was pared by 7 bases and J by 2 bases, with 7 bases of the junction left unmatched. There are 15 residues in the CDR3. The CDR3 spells CASILGDRNTGELFF. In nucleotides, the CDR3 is TGTGCCAGTATTTTAGGGGACAGAAACACCGGGGAGCTGTTTTTT.

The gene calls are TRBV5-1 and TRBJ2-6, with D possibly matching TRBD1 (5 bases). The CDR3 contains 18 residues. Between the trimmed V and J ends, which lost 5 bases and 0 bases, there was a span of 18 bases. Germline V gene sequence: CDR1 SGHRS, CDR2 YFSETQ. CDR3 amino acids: CASSKWAGLGSGANVLTF. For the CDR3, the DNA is TGCGCCAGCAGTAAATGGGCAGGGCTTGGCTCTGGGGCCAACGTCCTGACTTTC.

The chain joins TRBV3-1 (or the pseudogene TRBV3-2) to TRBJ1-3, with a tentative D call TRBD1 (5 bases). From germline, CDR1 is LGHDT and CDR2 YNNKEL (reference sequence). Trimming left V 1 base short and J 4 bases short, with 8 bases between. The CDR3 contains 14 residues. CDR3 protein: CASSQVDRGNTIYF. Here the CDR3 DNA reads TGTGCCAGCAGCCAAGTAGACAGAGGAAACACCATATATTTT.

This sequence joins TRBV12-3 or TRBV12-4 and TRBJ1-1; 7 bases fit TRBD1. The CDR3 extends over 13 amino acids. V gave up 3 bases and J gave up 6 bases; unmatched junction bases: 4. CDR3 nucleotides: TGTGCCAGCAGTTTTGGCAGGGGGGCTGAAGCTTTCTTT. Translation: CASSFGRGAEAFF.

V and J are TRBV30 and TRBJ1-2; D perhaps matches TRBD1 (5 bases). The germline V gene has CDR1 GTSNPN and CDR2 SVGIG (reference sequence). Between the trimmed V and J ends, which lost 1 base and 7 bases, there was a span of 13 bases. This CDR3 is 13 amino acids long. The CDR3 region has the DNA TGTGCCTGGAGTGGAGGTTTGGGGGGTGGCTACACCTTC. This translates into CAWSGGLGGGYTF.

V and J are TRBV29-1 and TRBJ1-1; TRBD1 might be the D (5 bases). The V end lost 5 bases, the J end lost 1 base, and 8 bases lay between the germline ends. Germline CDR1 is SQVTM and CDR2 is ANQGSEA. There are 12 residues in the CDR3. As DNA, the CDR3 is TGCAGCGTTAGGGGCCCGAACACTGAAGCTTTCTTT. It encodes CSVRGPNTEAFF.

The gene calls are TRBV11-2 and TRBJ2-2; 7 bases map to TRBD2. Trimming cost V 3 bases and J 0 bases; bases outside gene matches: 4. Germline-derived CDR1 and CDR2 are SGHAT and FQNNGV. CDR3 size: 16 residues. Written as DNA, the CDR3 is TGTGCCAGCAGCTTCAGTGCGGGGGCGAACACCGGGGAGCTGTTTTTT. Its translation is CASSFSAGANTGELFF. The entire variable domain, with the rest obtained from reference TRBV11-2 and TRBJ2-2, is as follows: EAGVAQSPRYKIIEKRQSVAFWCNPISGHATLYWYQQILGQGPKLLIQFQNNGVVDDSQLPKDRFSAERLKGVDSTLKIQPAKLEDSAVYLCASSFSAGANTGELFFGEGSRLTVL.

The CDR3 reads CASIPRLVGGIGYGYTF. The DNA for the CDR3 is TGTGCCAGCATCCCCCGGCTCGTTGGGGGCATCGGCTATGGCTACACCTTC. The rearrangement joins TRBV6-2 or TRBV6-3 to TRBJ1-2, with D possibly being TRBD1 (6 bases). CDR3 length: 17 amino acids. Trimming removed 7 bases from V and 4 bases from J, with 25 bases in between. From germline, CDR1 is MNHEY and CDR2 SVGEGT.

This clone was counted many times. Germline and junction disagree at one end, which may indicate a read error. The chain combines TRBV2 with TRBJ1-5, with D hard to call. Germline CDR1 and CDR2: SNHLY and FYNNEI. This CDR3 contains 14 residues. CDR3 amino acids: CACSSDPFAQPQHF. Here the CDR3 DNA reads TGTGCCTGCAGCAGCGACCCTTTTGCTCAGCCCCAGCATTTT.

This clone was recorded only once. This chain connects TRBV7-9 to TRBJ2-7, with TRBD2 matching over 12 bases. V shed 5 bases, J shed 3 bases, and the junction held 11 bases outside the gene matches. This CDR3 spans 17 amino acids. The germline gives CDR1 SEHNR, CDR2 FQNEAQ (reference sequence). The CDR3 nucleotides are TGTGCCAGCAGCGACCGACTAGCGGGGGACATTTTCTACGAGCAGTACTTC. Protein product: CASSDRLAGDIFYEQYF.

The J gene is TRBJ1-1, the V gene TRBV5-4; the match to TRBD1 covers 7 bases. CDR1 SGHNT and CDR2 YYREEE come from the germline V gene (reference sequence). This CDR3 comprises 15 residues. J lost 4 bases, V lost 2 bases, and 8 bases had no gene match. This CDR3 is CASSFGQGVGTEAFF. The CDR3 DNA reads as TGTGCCAGCAGCTTCGGCCAGGGGGTAGGCACTGAAGCTTTCTTT.

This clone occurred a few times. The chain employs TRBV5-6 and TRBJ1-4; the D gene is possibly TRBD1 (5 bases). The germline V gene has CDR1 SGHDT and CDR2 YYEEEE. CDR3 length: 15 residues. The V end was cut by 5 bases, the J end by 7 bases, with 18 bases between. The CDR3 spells CASSRPPGGSEKLFF. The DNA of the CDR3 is TGTGCCAGCAGTCGCCCCCCGGGGGGTAGTGAAAAACTGTTTTTT.

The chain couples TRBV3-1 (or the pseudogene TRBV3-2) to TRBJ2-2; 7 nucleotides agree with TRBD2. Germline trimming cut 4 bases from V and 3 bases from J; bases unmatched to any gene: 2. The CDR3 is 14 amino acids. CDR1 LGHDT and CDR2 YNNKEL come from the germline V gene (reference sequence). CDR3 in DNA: TGTGCCAGCAGCCTGGGGGGGGACACCGGGGAGCTGTTTTTT. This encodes CASSLGGDTGELFF.

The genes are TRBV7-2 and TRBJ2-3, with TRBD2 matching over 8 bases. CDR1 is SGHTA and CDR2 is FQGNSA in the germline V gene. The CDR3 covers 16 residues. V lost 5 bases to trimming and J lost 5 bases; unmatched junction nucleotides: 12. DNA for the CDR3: TGTGCCAGCAGCCAAAGCGGGAGCGGGGTAATAGATACGCAGTATTTT. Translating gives CASSQSGSGVIDTQYF. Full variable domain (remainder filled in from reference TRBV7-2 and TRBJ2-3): GAGVSQSPSNKVTEKGKDVELRCDPISGHTALYWYRQSLGQGLEFLIYFQGNSAPDKSGLPSDRFSAERTGGSVSTLTIQRTQQEDSAVYLCASSQSGSGVIDTQYFGPGTRLTVL.

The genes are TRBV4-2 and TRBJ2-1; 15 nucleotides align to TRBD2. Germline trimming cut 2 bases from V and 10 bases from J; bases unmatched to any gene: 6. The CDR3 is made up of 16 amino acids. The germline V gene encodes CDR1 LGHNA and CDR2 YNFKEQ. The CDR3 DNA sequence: TGTGCCAGCAGCCAATCCTTAGGGACTAGCGGGGGGGAGCAGTTCTTC. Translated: CASSQSLGTSGGEQFF.